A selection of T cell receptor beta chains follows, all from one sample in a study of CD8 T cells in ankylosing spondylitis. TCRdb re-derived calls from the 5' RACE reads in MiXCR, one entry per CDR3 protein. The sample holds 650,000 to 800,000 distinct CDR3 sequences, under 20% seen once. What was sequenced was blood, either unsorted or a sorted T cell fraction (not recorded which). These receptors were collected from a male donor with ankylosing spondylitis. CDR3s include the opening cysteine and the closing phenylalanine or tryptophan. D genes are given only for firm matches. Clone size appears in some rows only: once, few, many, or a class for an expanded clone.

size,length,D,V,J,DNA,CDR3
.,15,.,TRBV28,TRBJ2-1,TGTGCCAGCAAACTCGTGTGGGGTACCTACAATGAGCAGTTCTTC,CASKLVWGTYNEQFF
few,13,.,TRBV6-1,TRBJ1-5,TGTGCCAGCGGCGGGGCGCTTAATCAGCCCCAGCATTTT,CASGGALNQPQHF
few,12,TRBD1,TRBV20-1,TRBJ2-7,TGCAGTGCTACGACAGGGGGTTACGAGCAGTACTTC,CSATTGGYEQYF
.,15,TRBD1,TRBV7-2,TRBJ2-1,TGTGCCAGCAGCACAAGGACAGGAAACTACAATGAGCAGTTCTTC,CASSTRTGNYNEQFF
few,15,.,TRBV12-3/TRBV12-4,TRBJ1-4,TGTGCCAGCAGTCACGGGAGGGGGTATAATGAAAAACTGTTTTTT,CASSHGRGYNEKLFF
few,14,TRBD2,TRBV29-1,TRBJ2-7,TGCAGCGTTGGCGGCGGCGGGAGCTCCTACGAGCAGTACTTC,CSVGGGGSSYEQYF
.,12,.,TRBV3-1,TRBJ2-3,TGTGCCAGCAGCCACCTGGGGGATACGCAGTATTTT,CASSHLGDTQYF
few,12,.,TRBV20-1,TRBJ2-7,TGCAGTGCTCAACAGATTCACTACGAGCAGTACTTC,CSAQQIHYEQYF
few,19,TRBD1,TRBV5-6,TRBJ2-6,TGTGCCAGCAGCTCTTTCCCGGGACAGATCTACTCTGGGGCCAACGTCCTGACTTTC,CASSSFPGQIYSGANVLTF
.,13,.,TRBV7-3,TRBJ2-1,TGTGCCAGCAGCTTAGACCCGTCGGATGAGCAGTTCTTC,CASSLDPSDEQFF
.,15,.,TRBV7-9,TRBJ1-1,TGTGCCAGCAGCTTAGTTAGCCGGGGATCAACTGAAGCTTTCTTT,CASSLVSRGSTEAFF
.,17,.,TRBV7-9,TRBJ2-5,TGTGCCAGCAGCTTAGATGACCAGGCGCAGTACCAAGAGACCCAGTACTTC,CASSLDDQAQYQETQYF
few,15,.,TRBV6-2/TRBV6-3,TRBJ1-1,TGTGCCAGCCTACTCGGGAGTATAAGGAACACTGAAGCTTTCTTT,CASLLGSIRNTEAFF
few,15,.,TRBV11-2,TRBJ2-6,TGTGCCAGCAGCCCTCAATGGTCTGGGGCCAACGTCCTGACTTTC,CASSPQWSGANVLTF
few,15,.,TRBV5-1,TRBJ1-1,TGCGCCAGCAGCTTGGTTGGGGAGATGAACACTGAAGCTTTCTTT,CASSLVGEMNTEAFF
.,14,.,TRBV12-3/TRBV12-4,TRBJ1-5,TGTGCCAGCAGCCGTGCCCCGCCGGGGGTACCCCAGCATTTT,CASSRAPPGVPQHF
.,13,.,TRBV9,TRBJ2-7,TGTGCCAGCAGCGTAGCCTATGAATACGAGCAGTACTTC,CASSVAYEYEQYF
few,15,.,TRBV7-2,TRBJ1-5,TGTGCCAGCAGCTGGGACCCACAGATTAATCAGCCCCAGCATTTT,CASSWDPQINQPQHF
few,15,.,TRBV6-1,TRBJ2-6,TGTGCCAGCTCCATGGTGATCTCTGGGGCCAACGTCCTGACTTTC,CASSMVISGANVLTF
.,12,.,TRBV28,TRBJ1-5,TGTGCCAGCAGCCAAGCGGATCAGCCCCAGCATTTT,CASSQADQPQHF
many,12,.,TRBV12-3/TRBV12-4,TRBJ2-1,TGTGCCAGCAGTTTGGCCGAGCGGCCCCGGTTCTTC,CASSLAERPRFF
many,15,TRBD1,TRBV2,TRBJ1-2,TGTGCCAGCAGTGAATCGTCAGGGGGCGTCCGGGGCTACACCTTC,CASSESSGGVRGYTF
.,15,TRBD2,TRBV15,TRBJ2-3,TGTGCCACCAGCAAGGCGGGAGAAATCACAGATACGCAGTATTTT,CATSKAGEITDTQYF
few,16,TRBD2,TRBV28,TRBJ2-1,TGTGCCAGCTCTACTCCGACTAGCGGGTCTTACAATGAGCAGTTCTTC,CASSTPTSGSYNEQFF
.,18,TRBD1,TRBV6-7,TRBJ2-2,TGTGCCAGCAGTTGGCGGGACAGGGAAGTCGGTAACACCGGGGAGCTGTTTTTT,CASSWRDREVGNTGELFF
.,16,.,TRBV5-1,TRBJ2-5,TGCGCCAGCAGCTTGGCCCTCCGACCGGGGCAAGAGACCCAGTACTTC,CASSLALRPGQETQYF
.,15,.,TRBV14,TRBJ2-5,TGTGCCAGCAGCCAAGAACCCGCCCGAAGGGAGACCCAGTACTTC,CASSQEPARRETQYF
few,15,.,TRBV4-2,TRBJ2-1,TGTGCCAGCAGCCAAAGTGGGTTCGGATCCAGGGAGCAGTTCTTC,CASSQSGFGSREQFF
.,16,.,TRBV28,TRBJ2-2,TGTGCCGGCAGTCTCGCCGCATTCGCGAACACCGGGGAGCTGTTTTTT,CAGSLAAFANTGELFF